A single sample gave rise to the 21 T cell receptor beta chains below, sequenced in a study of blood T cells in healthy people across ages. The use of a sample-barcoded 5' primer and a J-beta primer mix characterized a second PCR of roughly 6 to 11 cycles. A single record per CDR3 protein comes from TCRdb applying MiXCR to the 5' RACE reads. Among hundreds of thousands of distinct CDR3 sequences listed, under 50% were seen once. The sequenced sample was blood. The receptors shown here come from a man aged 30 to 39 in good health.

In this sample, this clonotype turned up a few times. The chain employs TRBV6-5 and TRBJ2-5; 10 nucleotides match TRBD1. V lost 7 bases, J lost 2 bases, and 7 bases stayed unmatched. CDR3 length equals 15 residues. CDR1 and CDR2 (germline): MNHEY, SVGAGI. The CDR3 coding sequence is TGTGCCAGCACCCACGGGACAGGGGTACAAGAGACCCAGTACTTC. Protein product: CASTHGTGVQETQYF.

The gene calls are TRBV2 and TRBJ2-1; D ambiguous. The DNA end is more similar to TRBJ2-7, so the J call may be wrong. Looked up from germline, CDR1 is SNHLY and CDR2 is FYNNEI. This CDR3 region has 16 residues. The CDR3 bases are TGTGCCAGCAGTGAAAGGGCTCGTTCAAATTACAATGAGCAGTACTTC. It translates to CASSERARSNYNEQYF.

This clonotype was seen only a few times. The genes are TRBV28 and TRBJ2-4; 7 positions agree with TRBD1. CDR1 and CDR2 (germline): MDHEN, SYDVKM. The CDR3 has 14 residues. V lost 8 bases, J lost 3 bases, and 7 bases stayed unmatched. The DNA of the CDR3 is TGTGCCAGCCGTACAGGGGAATACAAAAACATTCAGTACTTC. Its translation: CASRTGEYKNIQYF. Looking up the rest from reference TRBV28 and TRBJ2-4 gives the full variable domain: DVKVTQSSRYLVKRTGEKVFLECVQDMDHENMFWYRQDPGLGLRLIYFSYDVKMKEKGDIPEGYSVSREKKERFSLILESASTNQTSMYLCASRTGEYKNIQYFGAGTRLSVL.

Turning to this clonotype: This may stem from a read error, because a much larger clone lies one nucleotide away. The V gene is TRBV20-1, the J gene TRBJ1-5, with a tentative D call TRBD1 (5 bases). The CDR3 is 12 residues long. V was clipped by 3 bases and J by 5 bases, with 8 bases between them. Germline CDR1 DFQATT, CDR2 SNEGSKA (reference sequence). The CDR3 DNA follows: TGCAGTGCTAGGGGGGACCATCAGCCCCAGCATTTT. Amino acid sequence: CSARGDHQPQHF.

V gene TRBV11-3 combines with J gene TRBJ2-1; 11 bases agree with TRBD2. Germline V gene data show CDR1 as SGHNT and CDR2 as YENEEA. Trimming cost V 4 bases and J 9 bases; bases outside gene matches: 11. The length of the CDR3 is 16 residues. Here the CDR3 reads CASSSLLAGDPREQFF. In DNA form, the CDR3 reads TGTGCCAGCAGCTCTTTACTAGCGGGGGATCCTCGTGAGCAGTTCTTC. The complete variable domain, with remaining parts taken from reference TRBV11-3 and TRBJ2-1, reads EAGVVQSPRYKIIEKKQPVAFWCNPISGHNTLYWYLQNLGQGPELLIRYENEEAVDDSQLPKDRFSAERLKGVDSTLKIQPAELGDSAVYLCASSSLLAGDPREQFFGPGTRLTVL.

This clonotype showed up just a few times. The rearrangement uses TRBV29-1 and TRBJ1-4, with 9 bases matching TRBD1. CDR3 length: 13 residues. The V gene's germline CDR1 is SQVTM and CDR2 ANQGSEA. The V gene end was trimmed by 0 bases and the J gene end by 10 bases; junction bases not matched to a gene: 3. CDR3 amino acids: CSVEENRGRKLFF. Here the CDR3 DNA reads TGCAGCGTTGAAGAGAACAGGGGGCGAAAACTGTTTTTT.

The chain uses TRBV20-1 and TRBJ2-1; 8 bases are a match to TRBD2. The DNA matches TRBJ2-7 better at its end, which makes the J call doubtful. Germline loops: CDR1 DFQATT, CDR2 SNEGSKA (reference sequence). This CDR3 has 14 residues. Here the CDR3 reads CSVPAGAGYYEQYF. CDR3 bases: TGCAGTGTCCCAGCGGGGGCGGGATACTACGAGCAGTACTTC.

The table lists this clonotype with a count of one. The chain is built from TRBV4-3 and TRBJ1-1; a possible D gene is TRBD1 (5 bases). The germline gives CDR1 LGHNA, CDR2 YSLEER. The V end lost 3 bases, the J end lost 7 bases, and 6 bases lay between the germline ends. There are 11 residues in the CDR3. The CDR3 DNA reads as TGCGCCAGCAGCCAGCAGGGTGAAGCTTTCTTT. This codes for CASSQQGEAFF.

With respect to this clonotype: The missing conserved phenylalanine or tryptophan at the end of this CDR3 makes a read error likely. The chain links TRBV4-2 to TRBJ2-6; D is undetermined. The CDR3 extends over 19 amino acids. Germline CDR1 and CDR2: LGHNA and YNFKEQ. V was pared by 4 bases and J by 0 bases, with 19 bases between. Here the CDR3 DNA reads TGTGCCAGCAGCCGACGTGTAATTGGTTTGGGCTCTGGGGCCAACGTCCTGACTTTG. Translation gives CASSRRVIGLGSGANVLTL.

The CDR3 DNA is TGTGCCAGCAGCTTTAGGGAAGGATCACCCCTCCACTTT. Translating it yields CASSFREGSPLHF. The gene calls are TRBV11-1 and TRBJ1-6; D unclear. This CDR3 spans 13 amino acids. V lost 3 bases to trimming and J lost 10 bases, with 10 bases between them. Germline CDR1 and CDR2: SGHAT and FQDESV (reference sequence).

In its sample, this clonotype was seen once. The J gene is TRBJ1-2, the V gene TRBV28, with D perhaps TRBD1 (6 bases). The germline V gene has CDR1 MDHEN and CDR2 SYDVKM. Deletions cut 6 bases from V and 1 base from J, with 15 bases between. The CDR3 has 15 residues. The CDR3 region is CASSAGGHLNYGYTF. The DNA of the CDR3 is TGTGCCAGCAGCGCGGGGGGACACCTTAACTATGGCTACACCTTC.

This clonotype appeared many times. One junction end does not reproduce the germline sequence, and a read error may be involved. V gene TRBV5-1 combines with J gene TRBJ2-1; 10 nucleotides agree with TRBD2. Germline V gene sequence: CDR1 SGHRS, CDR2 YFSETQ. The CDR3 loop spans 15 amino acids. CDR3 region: CASSFSGGTYNEQFF. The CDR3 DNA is TGTGCCAGCAGTTTTAGCGGGGGGACATACAATGAGCAGTTCTTC.

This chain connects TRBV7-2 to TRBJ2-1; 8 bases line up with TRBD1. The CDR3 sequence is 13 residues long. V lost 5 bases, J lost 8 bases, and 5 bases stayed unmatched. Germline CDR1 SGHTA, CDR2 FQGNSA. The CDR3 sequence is CASSLQGAYEQFF. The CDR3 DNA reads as TGTGCCAGCAGCCTGCAGGGGGCTTATGAGCAGTTCTTC.

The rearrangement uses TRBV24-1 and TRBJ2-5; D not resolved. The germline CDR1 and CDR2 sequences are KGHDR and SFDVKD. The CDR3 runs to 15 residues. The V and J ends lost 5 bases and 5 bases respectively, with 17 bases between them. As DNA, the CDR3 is TGTGCCACCAGTGCCAGTGAGGCCACGAAGGAGACCCAGTACTTC. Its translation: CATSASEATKETQYF.

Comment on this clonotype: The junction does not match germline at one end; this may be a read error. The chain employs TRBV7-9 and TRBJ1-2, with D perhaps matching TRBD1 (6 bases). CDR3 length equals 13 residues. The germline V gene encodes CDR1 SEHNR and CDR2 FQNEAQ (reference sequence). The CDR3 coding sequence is TGTTCCAGCAGCCGGGGGGGCTTCTATGGCTACACCTTC. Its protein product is CSSSRGGFYGYTF.

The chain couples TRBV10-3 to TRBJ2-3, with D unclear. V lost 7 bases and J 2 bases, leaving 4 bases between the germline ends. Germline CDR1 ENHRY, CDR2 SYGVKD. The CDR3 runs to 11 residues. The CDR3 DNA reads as TGTGCCATCACCGACACAGATACGCAGTATTTT. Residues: CAITDTDTQYF.

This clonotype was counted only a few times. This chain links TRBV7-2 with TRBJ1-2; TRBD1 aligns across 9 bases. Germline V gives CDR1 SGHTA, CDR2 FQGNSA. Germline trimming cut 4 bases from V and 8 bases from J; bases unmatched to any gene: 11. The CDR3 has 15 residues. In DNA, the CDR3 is TGTGCCAGCAGCTCCGACAGGGGGAAGTGGCGGGGCTACACCTTC. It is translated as CASSSDRGKWRGYTF.

The CDR3 DNA follows: TGTGCCAGCAGCCAGAGAAACTCTGGAAACACCATATATTTT. It is translated as CASSQRNSGNTIYF. The chain recombines TRBV7-2 with TRBJ1-3, with D unresolved. Trimming removed 5 bases from V and 0 bases from J, with 8 bases in between. The CDR3 consists of 14 residues. Germline CDR1 SGHTA, CDR2 FQGNSA.

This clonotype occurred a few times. The CDR3 nucleotides read TGTGCCAGCAGCTTCACACACACCTCCTACGAGCAGTACTTC. It yields the protein CASSFTHTSYEQYF. The chain links TRBV5-5 to TRBJ2-7; no reliable D call. With 2 bases removed from V and 0 bases from J, the gap between germline ends came to 9 bases. Germline CDR1 SGHKS, CDR2 YYEKEE (reference sequence). The CDR3 extends over 14 amino acids.

The CDR3 here is CASIGGLLYQPQHF. The CDR3, as DNA: TGTGCCAGCATCGGGGGACTGCTTTATCAGCCCCAGCATTTT. This chain uses TRBV28 with TRBJ1-5, with D maybe TRBD1 (5 bases). Germline V gene lookup returns CDR1 MDHEN and CDR2 SYDVKM. This CDR3 contains 14 residues. The ends were cut back, 7 bases at V and 5 bases at J, with 15 bases in the middle. The full variable domain, in which reference TRBV28 and TRBJ1-5 provide the parts outside the CDR3, is DVKVTQSSRYLVKRTGEKVFLECVQDMDHENMFWYRQDPGLGLRLIYFSYDVKMKEKGDIPEGYSVSREKKERFSLILESASTNQTSMYLCASIGGLLYQPQHFGDGTRLSIL.

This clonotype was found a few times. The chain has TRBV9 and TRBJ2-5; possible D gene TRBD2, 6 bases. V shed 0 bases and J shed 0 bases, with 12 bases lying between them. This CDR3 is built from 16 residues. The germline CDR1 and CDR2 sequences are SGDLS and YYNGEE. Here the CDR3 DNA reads TGTGCCAGCAGCGTAGCAGCGGGTGAGCACCAAGAGACCCAGTACTTC. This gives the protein CASSVAAGEHQETQYF.